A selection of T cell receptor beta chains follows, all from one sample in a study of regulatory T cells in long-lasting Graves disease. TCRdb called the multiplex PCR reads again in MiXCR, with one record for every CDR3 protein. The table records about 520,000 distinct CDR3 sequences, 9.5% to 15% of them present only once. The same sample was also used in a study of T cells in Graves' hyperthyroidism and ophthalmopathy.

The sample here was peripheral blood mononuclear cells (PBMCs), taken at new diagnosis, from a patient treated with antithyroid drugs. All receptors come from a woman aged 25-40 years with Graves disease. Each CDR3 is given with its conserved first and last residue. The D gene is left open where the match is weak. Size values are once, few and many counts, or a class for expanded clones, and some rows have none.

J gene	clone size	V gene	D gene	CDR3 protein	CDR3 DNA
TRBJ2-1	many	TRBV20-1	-	CSARDPRGQRNEQFF	TGCAGTGCTAGAGATCCTCGTGGCCAACGTAATGAGCAGTTCTTC
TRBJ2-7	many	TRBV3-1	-	CASSQGWGTSEQYF	TGTGCCAGCAGCCAAGGGTGGGGGACGTCCGAGCAGTACTTC
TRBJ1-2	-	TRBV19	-	CASQRGDYGYTF	TGTGCCAGTCAGAGGGGTGACTATGGCTACACCTTC
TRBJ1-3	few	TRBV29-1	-	CSAGGGSGSGNTIYF	TGCAGCGCTGGGGGGGGGTCCGGCTCTGGAAACACCATATATTTT
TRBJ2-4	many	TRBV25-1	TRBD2	CASSSGSPAGGLAKNIQYF	TGTGCCAGCAGTTCGGGCTCTCCAGCGGGAGGTCTAGCCAAAAACATTCAGTACTTC
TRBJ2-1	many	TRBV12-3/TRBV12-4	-	CASSLESNNEQFF	TGTGCCAGCAGTTTAGAATCAAACAATGAGCAGTTCTTC
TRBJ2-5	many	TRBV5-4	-	CASSLAGGSTLETQYF	TGTGCCAGCAGCTTGGCTGGGGGCTCGACTCTAGAGACCCAGTACTTC
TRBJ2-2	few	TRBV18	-	CASSPKKAVEDGELFF	TGTGCCAGCTCACCCAAAAAAGCTGTGGAGGACGGGGAGCTGTTTTTT
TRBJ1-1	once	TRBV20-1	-	CSAYGGPANTEAFF	TGCAGTGCTTACGGGGGGCCAGCGAACACTGAAGCTTTCTTT
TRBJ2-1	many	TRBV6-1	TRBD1	CASSGGTGQIYNEQFF	TGTGCCAGCAGTGGGGGGACAGGCCAGATTTACAATGAGCAGTTCTTC
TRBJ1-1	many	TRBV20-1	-	CSARALRMGNTEAFF	TGCAGTGCTAGAGCTTTGAGGATGGGGAACACTGAAGCTTTCTTT
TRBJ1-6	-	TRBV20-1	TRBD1	CSGIGGGGTDNSPLHF	TGCAGTGGGATCGGAGGGGGTGGGACAGATAATTCACCCCTCCACTTT
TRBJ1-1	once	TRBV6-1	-	CASSRDGLNTEAFF	TGTGCCAGCAGCAGGGACGGCCTGAACACTGAAGCTTTCTTT
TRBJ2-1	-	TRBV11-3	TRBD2	CASSSLTSGTYNEQFF	TGTGCCAGCAGCTCTCTGACTAGCGGGACCTACAATGAGCAGTTCTTC
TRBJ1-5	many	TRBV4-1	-	CASSGLGGARQPQHF	TGCGCCAGCAGCGGTCTGGGAGGGGCGAGGCAGCCCCAGCATTTT
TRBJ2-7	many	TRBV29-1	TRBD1	CSAGQGGSYEQYF	TGCAGCGCCGGACAGGGTGGATCCTACGAGCAGTACTTC
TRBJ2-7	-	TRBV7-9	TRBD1	CASSSMGQASYEKYF	TGTGCCAGCAGCTCTATGGGACAGGCATCCTACGAGAAGTACTTC
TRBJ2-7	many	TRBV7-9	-	CASSFFLGAEQYF	TGTGCCAGCAGCTTTTTTCTCGGGGCCGAGCAGTACTTC
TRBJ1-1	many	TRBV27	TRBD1	CASSVDRGWMNTEAFF	TGTGCCAGCAGTGTCGACAGGGGGTGGATGAACACTGAAGCTTTCTTT
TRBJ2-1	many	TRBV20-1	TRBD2	CSAPRTSGNNEQFF	TGCAGTGCGCCCCGGACTAGCGGGAACAATGAGCAGTTCTTC
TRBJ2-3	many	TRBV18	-	CASSPYPSKGLDTQYF	TGTGCCAGCTCACCCTACCCTTCAAAAGGTTTGGATACGCAGTATTTT
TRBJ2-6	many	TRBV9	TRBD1	CASSHRRTGGSGANVLTF	TGTGCCAGCAGCCATCGACGGACAGGGGGCTCTGGGGCCAACGTCCTGACTTTC
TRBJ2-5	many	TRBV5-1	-	CASSFVGAGEETQYF	TGCGCCAGCAGCTTCGTGGGAGCTGGGGAAGAGACCCAGTACTTC
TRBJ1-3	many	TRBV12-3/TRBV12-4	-	CASSFSGSGNTIYF	TGTGCCAGCAGCTTTAGTGGGTCTGGAAACACCATATATTTT
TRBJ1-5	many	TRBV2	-	CASSLSLPGVQPQHF	TGTGCCAGCAGCCTCAGCCTCCCTGGAGTTCAGCCCCAGCATTTT
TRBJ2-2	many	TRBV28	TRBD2	CASSSGETRNTGELFF	TGTGCCAGCAGTAGCGGGGAGACCAGGAACACCGGGGAGCTGTTTTTT
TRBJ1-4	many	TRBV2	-	CASSERPGTYQKLFF	TGTGCCAGCAGTGAAAGACCGGGGACCTACCAGAAACTGTTTTTT
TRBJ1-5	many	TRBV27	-	CASNFKQRLQPQHF	TGTGCCAGCAACTTTAAACAGAGATTGCAGCCCCAGCATTTT
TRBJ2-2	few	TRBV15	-	CATSRDYNTGELFF	TGTGCCACCAGCAGAGACTATAACACCGGGGAGCTGTTTTTT
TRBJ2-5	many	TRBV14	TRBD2	CASSQQREGRETQYF	TGTGCCAGCAGCCAGCAGCGGGAGGGGAGAGAGACCCAGTACTTC
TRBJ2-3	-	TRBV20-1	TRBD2	CSAQGLAGGPTDTQYF	TGCAGTGCTCAAGGACTAGCGGGAGGGCCCACAGATACGCAGTATTTT
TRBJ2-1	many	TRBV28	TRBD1	CASSPPTGNTYNEQFF	TGTGCCAGCAGTCCACCGACAGGGAACACCTACAATGAGCAGTTCTTC
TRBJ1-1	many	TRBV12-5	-	CASGWGRGRNTEAFF	TGTGCTAGTGGTTGGGGGAGGGGAAGAAACACTGAAGCTTTCTTT
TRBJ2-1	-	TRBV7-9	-	CASSLVGQDNEQFF	TGTGCCAGCAGCTTAGTAGGGCAGGACAATGAGCAGTTCTTC
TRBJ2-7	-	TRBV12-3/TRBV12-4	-	CASSWRGLATYEQYF	TGTGCCAGCAGTTGGAGGGGTCTGGCGACCTACGAGCAGTACTTC
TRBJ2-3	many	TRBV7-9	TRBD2	CASSFGSGMDTQYF	TGTGCCAGCAGCTTCGGAAGCGGGATGGATACGCAGTATTTT
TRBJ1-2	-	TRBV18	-	CASSPSANPVLYGYTF	TGTGCCAGCTCACCGTCGGCGAACCCCGTACTCTATGGCTACACCTTC
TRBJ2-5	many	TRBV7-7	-	CASSRLLASGETQYF	TGTGCCAGCAGCCGTCTCCTAGCGTCTGGGGAGACCCAGTACTTC
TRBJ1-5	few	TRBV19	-	CAARAEYSNQPQHF	TGTGCCGCGCGGGCGGAATATAGCAATCAGCCCCAGCATTTT
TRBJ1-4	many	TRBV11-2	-	CASSFTGVDEKLFF	TGTGCCAGCAGCTTCACAGGTGTTGATGAAAAACTGTTTTTT